Here is one T cell receptor (beta chain) with its context. An amount of RNA that ranged from roughly 0.5 to 1 ug was reverse transcribed with random hexamers. An immunoSEQ multiplex PCR amplified TCR beta CDR3 over 54 Vbeta and 13 Jbeta. TCRdb passed the immunoSEQ multiplex PCR reads through MiXCR, listing each CDR3 protein once. The table lists about 400,000 distinct CDR3 sequences, more than 70% of them singletons. CDR1 and CDR2 from the germline V gene are SNHLY and FYNNEI. The length of the CDR3 is 14 residues. V shed 9 bases and J shed 5 bases, with 20 bases lying between them. Sequencing of TCR beta, carried out with a high-throughput approach, was applied to CD8+ and CD4+ T cells from the blood. The authors negatively isolated CD8+ and CD4+ T cells and FACS-enriched TEMRA cells. The data were taken from a study of CD8 T cells in Susac syndrome.

Specimen: CD8+ T cells from PBMCs. The receptor's source is a human donor with multiple sclerosis. V usage is TRBV2 and J usage is TRBJ2-7; D might be TRBD1 or TRBD2, each matching 5 bases. The CDR3 is CASWGFTSRDEQYF. The CDR3 region has the DNA TGTGCCAGTTGGGGGTTTACCTCCAGGGACGAGCAGTACTTC.